The clone carrying this T cell receptor (beta chain) appeared a few times. Its antigen is currently unknown. The V gene's germline CDR1 is LGHDT and CDR2 YNNKEL (reference sequence). With V trimmed by 1 base and J by 2 bases, 1 base remained unmatched. The CDR3 spans 14 residues. This entry comes from a study of early T cells in non-severe SARS-CoV-2 infection. Study context: Bulk RNA isolated from unsorted whole blood underwent sequencing; chains were not paired. Study-wide results and caveats: Anti-spike CD8 responses were favored by VDJdb matching, which missed private and CD4 specificities.

As part of library construction, unique molecular identifiers were attached to individual cDNA molecules. MiXCR, run by TCRdb on the 5' RACE reads, gives a single entry per CDR3 protein. The sample holds roughly 75,000 distinct CDR3 sequences, around 17% seen once. What was sequenced was whole blood. The gene calls are TRBV3-1 and TRBJ2-5, with TRBD1 matching over 7 bases. The receptor was derived from an adult who was a healthcare worker with PCR-confirmed SARS-CoV-2 infection or an uninfected control (not recorded which). CDR3 sequence reads: CASSQGQGQETQYF. For the CDR3, the DNA is TGTGCCAGCAGCCAAGGACAGGGTCAAGAGACCCAGTACTTC.